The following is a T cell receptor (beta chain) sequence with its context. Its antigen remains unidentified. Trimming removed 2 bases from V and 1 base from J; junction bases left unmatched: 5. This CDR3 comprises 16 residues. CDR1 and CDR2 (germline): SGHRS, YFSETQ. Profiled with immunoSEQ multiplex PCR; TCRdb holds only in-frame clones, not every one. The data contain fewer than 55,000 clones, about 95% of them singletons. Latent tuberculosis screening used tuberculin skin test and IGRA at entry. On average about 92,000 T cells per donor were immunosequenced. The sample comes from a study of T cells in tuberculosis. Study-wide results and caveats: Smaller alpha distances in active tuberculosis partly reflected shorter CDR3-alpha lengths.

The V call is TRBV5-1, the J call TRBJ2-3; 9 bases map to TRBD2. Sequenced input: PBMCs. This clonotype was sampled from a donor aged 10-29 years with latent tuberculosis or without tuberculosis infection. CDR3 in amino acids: CASSFLGGRGTDTQYF. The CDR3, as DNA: TGCGCCAGCAGCTTCCTGGGCGGGAGGGGCACAGATACGCAGTATTTT.